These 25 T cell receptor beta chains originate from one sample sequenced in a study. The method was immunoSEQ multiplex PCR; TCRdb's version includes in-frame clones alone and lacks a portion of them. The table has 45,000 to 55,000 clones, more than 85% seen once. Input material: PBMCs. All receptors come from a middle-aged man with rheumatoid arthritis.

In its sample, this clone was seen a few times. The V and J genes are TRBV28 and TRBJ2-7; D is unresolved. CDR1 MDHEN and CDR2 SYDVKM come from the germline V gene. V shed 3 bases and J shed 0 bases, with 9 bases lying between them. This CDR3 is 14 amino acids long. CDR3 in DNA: TGTGCCAGCAGTTTTGGGTCATACTCCTACGAGCAGTACTTC. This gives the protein CASSFGSYSYEQYF.

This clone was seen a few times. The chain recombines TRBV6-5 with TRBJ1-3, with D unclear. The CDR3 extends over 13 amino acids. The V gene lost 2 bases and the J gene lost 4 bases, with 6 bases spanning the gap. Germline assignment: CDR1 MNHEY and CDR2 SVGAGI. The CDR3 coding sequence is TGTGCCAGCAGTTACACGCGCGGAAACACCATATATTTT. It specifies CASSYTRGNTIYF.

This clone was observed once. The CDR3 sequence is CASSGGLAEEQYF. CDR3 DNA sequence: TGTGCCAGCAGCGGGGGACTAGCGGAAGAGCAGTACTTC. This chain joins TRBV9 and TRBJ2-7; 11 bases are shared with TRBD2. V lost 3 bases and J lost 7; bases outside the gene matches: 3. The CDR3 length is 13 residues. Per the germline V gene, CDR1 is SGDLS and CDR2 is YYNGEE.

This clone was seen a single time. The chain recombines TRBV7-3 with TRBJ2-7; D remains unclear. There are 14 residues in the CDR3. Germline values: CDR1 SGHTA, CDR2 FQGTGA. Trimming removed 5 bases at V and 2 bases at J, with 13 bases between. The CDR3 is CASSPRPPPYEQYF. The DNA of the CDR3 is TGTGCCAGCAGCCCTCGGCCACCCCCCTACGAGCAGTACTTC.

CDR3 loop: CASSFRGAETQYF. CDR3 nucleotides: TGTGCCAGCAGCTTCCGGGGGGCAGAGACCCAGTACTTC. The chain is built from TRBV5-4 and TRBJ2-5; D might be TRBD2 (7 bases). CDR1 is SGHNT, CDR2 YYREEE, per germline (reference sequence). The CDR3 length is 13 residues. Between the trimmed V and J ends, which lost 2 bases and 4 bases, there was a span of 9 bases.

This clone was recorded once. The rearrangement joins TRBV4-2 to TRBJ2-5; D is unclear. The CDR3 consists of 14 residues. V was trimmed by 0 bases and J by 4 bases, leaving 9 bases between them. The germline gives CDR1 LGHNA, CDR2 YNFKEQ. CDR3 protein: CASSQESRRETQYF. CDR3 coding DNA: TGTGCCAGCAGCCAAGAAAGTCGGAGAGAGACCCAGTACTTC.

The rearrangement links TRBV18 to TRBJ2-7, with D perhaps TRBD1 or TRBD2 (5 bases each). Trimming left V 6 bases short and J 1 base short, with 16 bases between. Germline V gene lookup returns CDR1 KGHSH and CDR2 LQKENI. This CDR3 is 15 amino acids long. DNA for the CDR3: TGTGCCAGCTCTCGGACGGGGCTTTCTTCCTACGAGCAGTACTTC. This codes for CASSRTGLSSYEQYF.

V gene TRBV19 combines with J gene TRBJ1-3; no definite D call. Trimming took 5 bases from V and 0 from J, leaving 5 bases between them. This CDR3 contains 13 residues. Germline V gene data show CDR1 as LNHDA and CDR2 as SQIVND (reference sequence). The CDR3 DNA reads TGTGCCAGTAGTTTGGCCTCTGGAAACACCATATATTTT. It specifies CASSLASGNTIYF.

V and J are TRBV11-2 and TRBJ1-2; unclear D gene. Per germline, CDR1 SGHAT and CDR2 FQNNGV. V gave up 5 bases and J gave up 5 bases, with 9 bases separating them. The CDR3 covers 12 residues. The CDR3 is CASSPDRYGYTF. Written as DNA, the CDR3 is TGTGCCAGCAGCCCCGACCGTTATGGCTACACCTTC.

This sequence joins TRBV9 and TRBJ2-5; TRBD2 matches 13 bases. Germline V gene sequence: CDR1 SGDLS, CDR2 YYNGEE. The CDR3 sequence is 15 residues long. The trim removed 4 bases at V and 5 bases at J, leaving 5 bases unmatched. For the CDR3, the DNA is TGTGCCAGCAGCTTCGGACTAGCGGGAGTTGAGACCCAGTACTTC. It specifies CASSFGLAGVETQYF.

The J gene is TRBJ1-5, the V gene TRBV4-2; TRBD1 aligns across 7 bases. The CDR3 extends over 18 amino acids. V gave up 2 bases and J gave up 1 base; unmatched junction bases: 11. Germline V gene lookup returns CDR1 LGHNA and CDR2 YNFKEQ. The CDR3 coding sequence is TGTGCCAGCAGCCAACATTATACCGGGACAGAAAGCAATCAGCCCCAGCATTTT. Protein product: CASSQHYTGTESNQPQHF.

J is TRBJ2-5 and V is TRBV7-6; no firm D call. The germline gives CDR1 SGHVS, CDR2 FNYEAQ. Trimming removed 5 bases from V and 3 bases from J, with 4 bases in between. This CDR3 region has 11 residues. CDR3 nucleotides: TGTGCCAGCAGCCGAAAAGAGACCCAGTACTTC. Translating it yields CASSRKETQYF.

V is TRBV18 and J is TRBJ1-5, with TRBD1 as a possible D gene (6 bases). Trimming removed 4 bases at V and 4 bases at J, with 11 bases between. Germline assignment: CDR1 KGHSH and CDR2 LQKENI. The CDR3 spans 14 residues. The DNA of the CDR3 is TGTGCCAGCTCACTTGAACAGGGTAATCAGCCCCAGCATTTT. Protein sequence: CASSLEQGNQPQHF.

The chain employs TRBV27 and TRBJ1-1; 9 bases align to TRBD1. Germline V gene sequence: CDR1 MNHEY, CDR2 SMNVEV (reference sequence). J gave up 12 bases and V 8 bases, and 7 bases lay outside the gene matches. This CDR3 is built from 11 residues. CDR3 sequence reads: CASRGQGRSFF. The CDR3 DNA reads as TGTGCCAGCCGGGGACAGGGACGGTCTTTCTTT.

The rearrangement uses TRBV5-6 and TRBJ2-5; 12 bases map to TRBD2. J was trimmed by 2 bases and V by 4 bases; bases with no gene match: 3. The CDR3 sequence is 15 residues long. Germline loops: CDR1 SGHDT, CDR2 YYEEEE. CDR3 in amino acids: CASSRLAGVQETQYF. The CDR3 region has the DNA TGTGCCAGCAGCCGACTAGCGGGAGTTCAAGAGACCCAGTACTTC.

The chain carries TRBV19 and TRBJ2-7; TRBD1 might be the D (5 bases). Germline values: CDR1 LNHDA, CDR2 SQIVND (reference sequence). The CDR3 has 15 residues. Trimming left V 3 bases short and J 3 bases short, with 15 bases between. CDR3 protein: CASSIRVESRYEQYF. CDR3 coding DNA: TGTGCCAGTAGTATCAGGGTGGAAAGCCGCTACGAGCAGTACTTC.

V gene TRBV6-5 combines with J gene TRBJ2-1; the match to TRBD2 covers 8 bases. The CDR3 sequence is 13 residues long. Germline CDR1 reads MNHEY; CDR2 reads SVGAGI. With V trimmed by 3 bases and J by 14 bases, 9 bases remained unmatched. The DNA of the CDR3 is TGTGCCAGCAGTTATAATAGCGGGAAACAGGAGTTCTTC. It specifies CASSYNSGKQEFF.

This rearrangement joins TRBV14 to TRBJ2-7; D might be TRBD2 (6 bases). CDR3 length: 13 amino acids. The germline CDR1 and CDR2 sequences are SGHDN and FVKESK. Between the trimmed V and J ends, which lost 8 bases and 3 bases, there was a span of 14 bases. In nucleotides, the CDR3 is TGTGCCAGCGGGCACAGGACTATCTACGAGCAGTACTTC. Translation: CASGHRTIYEQYF.

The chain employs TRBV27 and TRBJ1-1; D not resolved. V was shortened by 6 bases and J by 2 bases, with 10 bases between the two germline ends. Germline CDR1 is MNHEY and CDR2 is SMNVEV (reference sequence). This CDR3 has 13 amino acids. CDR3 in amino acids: CASSPRTNTEAFF. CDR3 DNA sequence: TGTGCCAGCAGCCCCCGGACTAACACTGAAGCTTTCTTT.

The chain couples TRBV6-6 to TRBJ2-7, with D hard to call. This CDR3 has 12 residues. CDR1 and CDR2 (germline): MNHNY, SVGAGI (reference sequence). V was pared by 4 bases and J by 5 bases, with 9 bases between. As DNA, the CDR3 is TGTGCCAGCAGTTTCATTTCAGACGAGCAGTACTTC. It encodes CASSFISDEQYF.

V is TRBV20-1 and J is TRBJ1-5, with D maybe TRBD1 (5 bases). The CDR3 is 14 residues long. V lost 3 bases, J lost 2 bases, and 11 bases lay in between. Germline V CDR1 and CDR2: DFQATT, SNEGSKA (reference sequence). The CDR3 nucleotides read TGCAGTGCTAGTCACGGGGGACGCAATCAGCCCCAGCATTTT. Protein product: CSASHGGRNQPQHF.

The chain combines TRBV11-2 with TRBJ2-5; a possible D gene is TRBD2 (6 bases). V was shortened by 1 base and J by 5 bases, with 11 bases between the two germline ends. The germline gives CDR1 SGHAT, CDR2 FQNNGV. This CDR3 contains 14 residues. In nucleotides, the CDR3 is TGTGCCAGCAGCTTAGCGGGAGTCTCTGAGACCCAGTACTTC. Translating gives CASSLAGVSETQYF.

The CDR3 spells CASSSLEREGPYEQYF. CDR3 nucleotides: TGTGCCAGCAGCTCACTAGAGCGGGAGGGCCCCTACGAGCAGTACTTC. The chain uses TRBV21-1 and TRBJ2-7; the tabulated D call, TRBD2, remains unverified against the DNA. TRBV21-1 is noted as a pseudogene. The CDR3 sequence is 16 residues long.

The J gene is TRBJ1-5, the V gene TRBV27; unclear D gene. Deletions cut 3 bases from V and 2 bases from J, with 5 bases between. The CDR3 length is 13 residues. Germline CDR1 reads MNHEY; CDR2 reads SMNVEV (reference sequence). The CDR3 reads CASSLDGNQPQHF. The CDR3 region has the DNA TGTGCCAGCAGTTTGGACGGCAATCAGCCCCAGCATTTT.

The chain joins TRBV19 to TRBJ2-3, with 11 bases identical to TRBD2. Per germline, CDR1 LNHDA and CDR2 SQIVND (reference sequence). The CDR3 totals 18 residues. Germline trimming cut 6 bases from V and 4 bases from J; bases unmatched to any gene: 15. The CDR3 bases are TGTGCCAGTAGGACCCGTTTCGTTGCTAGCGGGAGGTCAGATACGCAGTATTTT. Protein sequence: CASRTRFVASGRSDTQYF. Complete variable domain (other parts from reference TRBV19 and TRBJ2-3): DGGITQSPKYLFRKEGQNVTLSCEQNLNHDAMYWYRQDPGQGLRLIYYSQIVNDFQKGDIAEGYSVSREKKESFPLTVTSAQKNPTAFYLCASRTRFVASGRSDTQYFGPGTRLTVL.